Listed below are T cell receptor beta chains from one sample, sequenced in a study of blood T cell repertoires in COVID-19. Method: immunoSEQ multiplex PCR; TCRdb's copy keeps in-frame clones and lacks some. The repertoire holds 200,000 to 250,000 clones, with almost 85% as singletons. The sample consisted of peripheral blood. The source of these receptors is an elderly woman with acute or convalescent COVID-19. Each CDR3 is given with its conserved first and last residue. Fields, in order: CDR3 DNA, CDR3 protein, V gene, D gene, J gene. The D gene is left open where the match is weak.

CDR3 DNA: TGTGCCAGCAGGGCGGGGACTAGCGGGAGCAGTGAGCAGTTCTTC
CDR3 protein: CASRAGTSGSSEQFF
V gene: TRBV2
D gene: TRBD2
J gene: TRBJ2-1

CDR3 DNA: TGTGCCAGTAGTATCGGGAACACTGAAGCTTTCTTT
CDR3 protein: CASSIGNTEAFF
V gene: TRBV19
D gene: .
J gene: TRBJ1-1

CDR3 DNA: TGCGCCAGCAGCCAAGCTCCGGGGGCCTACGAGCAGTACTTC
CDR3 protein: CASSQAPGAYEQYF
V gene: TRBV4-1
D gene: .
J gene: TRBJ2-7

CDR3 DNA: TGTGCCACCAGCAGGGCCCTGATGCCCGGGGAGCTGTTTTTT
CDR3 protein: CATSRALMPGELFF
V gene: TRBV15
D gene: .
J gene: TRBJ2-2

CDR3 DNA: TGTGCCAGCCGCCAGGGGACCTATGGCTACACCTTC
CDR3 protein: CASRQGTYGYTF
V gene: TRBV6-5
D gene: .
J gene: TRBJ1-2

CDR3 DNA: TGTGCCAGCAGCCCTCGTTGGAGCCAGAACAATGAGCAGTTCTTC
CDR3 protein: CASSPRWSQNNEQFF
V gene: TRBV11-2
D gene: .
J gene: TRBJ2-1

CDR3 DNA: TGTGCCAGCTCCCGGGGGTCCGGGGACGAGCAGTACTTC
CDR3 protein: CASSRGSGDEQYF
V gene: TRBV18
D gene: .
J gene: TRBJ2-7

CDR3 DNA: TGTGCCAGCATCGACAGGGGTGGTAACTATGGCTACACCTTC
CDR3 protein: CASIDRGGNYGYTF
V gene: TRBV6-5
D gene: TRBD1
J gene: TRBJ1-2

CDR3 DNA: TGTGCCAGCTCACCCGATGAGCGGGTTGAAGCTTTCTTT
CDR3 protein: CASSPDERVEAFF
V gene: TRBV18
D gene: .
J gene: TRBJ1-1

CDR3 DNA: TGTGCCAGCAGCTTAGACAGGACTAGTGAAGGCGAGCAGTACTTC
CDR3 protein: CASSLDRTSEGEQYF
V gene: TRBV7-2
D gene: TRBD2
J gene: TRBJ2-7

CDR3 DNA: TGTGCCAGCAGTTACGTCAGGGCAACCACCGGGGAGCTGTTTTTT
CDR3 protein: CASSYVRATTGELFF
V gene: TRBV6-5
D gene: .
J gene: TRBJ2-2

CDR3 DNA: TGTGCCAGCTCACCGTTGTCTATCGGGGAGCTGTTTTTT
CDR3 protein: CASSPLSIGELFF
V gene: TRBV18
D gene: .
J gene: TRBJ2-2

CDR3 DNA: TGTGCCAGCCGGGAGCACGGACAGGGGGCTGGAGGCTACACCTTC
CDR3 protein: CASREHGQGAGGYTF
V gene: TRBV3-1/TRBV3-2
D gene: TRBD1
J gene: TRBJ1-2

CDR3 DNA: TGTGCCAGCAGCTTGAGTGGGCGGGGGCCAGATACGCAGTATTTT
CDR3 protein: CASSLSGRGPDTQYF
V gene: TRBV5-5
D gene: .
J gene: TRBJ2-3